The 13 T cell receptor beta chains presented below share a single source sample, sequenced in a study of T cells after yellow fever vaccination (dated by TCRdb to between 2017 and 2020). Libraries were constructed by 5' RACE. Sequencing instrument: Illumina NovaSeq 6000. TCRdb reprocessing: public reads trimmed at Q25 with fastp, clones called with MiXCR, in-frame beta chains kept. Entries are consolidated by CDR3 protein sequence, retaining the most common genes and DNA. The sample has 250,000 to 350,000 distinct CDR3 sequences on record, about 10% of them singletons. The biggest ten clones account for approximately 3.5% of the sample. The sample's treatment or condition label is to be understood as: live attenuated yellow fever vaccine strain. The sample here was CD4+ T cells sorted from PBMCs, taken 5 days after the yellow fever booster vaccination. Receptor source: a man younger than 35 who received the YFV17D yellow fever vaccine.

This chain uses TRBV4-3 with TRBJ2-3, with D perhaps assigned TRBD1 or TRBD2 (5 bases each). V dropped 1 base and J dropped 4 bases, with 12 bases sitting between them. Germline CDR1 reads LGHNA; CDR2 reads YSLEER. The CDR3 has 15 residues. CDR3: CASSQGGTPPDTQYF. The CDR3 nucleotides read TGCGCCAGCAGCCAAGGGGGGACCCCCCCAGATACGCAGTATTTT.

CDR3 nucleotide sequence: TGTGCCAGCAGTTTGGATCTGGCAAGTCTATACAATGAGCAGTTCTTC. Translated: CASSLDLASLYNEQFF. The chain has TRBV12-3 or TRBV12-4 and TRBJ2-1, with D hard to call. CDR3 length equals 16 residues. The ends were cut back, 3 bases at V and 4 bases at J, with 16 bases in the middle.

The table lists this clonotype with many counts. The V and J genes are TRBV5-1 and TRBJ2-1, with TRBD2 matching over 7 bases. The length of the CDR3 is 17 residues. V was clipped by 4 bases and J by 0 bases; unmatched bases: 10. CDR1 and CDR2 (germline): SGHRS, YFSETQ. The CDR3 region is CASSPKAGTSSYNEQFF. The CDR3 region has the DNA TGCGCCAGCAGCCCCAAAGCGGGGACCAGCTCCTACAATGAGCAGTTCTTC.

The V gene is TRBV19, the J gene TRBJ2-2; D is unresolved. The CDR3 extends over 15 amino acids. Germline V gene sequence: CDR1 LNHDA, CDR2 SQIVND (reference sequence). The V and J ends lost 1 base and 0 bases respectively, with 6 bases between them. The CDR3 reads CASSIGAANTGELFF. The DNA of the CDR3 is TGTGCCAGTAGTATAGGGGCGGCGAACACCGGGGAGCTGTTTTTT.

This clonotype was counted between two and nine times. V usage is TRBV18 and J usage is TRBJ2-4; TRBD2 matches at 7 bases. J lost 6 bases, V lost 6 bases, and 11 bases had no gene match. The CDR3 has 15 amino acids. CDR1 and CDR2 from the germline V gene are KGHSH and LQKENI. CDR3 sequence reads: CASSPGGGEGNIQYF. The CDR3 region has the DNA TGTGCCAGCTCCCCGGGGGGAGGCGAAGGAAACATTCAGTACTTC.

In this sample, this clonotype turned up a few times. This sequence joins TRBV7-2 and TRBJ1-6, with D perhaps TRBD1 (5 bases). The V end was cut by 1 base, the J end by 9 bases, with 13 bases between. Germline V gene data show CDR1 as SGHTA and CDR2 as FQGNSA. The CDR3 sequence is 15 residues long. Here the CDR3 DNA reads TGTGCCAGCAGCTTAGGTTCCAGGGTCCCTTCACCCCTCCACTTT. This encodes CASSLGSRVPSPLHF. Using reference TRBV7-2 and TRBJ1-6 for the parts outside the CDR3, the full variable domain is GAGVSQSPSNKVTEKGKDVELRCDPISGHTALYWYRQSLGQGLEFLIYFQGNSAPDKSGLPSDRFSAERTGGSVSTLTIQRTQQEDSAVYLCASSLGSRVPSPLHFGNGTRLTVT.

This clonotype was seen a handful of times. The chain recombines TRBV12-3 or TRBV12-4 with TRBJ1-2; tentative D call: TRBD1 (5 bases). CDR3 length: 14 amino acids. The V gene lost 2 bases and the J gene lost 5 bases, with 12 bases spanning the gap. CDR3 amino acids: CASSLREGAYGYTF. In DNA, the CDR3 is TGTGCCAGCAGTTTAAGGGAAGGGGCATATGGCTACACCTTC.

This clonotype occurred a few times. The CDR3 sequence: CASSVGSGALEAFF. CDR3 DNA sequence: TGTGCCAGCAGCGTAGGTTCAGGGGCCCTTGAAGCTTTCTTT. V gene TRBV9 combines with J gene TRBJ1-1, with D maybe TRBD1 (6 bases). Trimming removed 0 bases from V and 7 bases from J, with 13 bases in between. The germline V gene has CDR1 SGDLS and CDR2 YYNGEE. The CDR3 is 14 amino acids. The full variable domain, rest sourced from reference TRBV9 and TRBJ1-1, is DSGVTQTPKHLITATGQRVTLRCSPRSGDLSVYWYQQSLDQGLQFLIQYYNGEERAKGNILERFSAQQFPDLHSELNLSSLELGDSALYFCASSVGSGALEAFFGQGTRLTVV.

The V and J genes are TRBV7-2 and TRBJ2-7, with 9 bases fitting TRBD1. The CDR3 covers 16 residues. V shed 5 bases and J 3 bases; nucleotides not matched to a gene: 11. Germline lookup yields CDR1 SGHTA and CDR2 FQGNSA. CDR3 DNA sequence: TGTGCCAGCAGCCATAGAACCGGGACAGGGAACTACGAGCAGTACTTC. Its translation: CASSHRTGTGNYEQYF.

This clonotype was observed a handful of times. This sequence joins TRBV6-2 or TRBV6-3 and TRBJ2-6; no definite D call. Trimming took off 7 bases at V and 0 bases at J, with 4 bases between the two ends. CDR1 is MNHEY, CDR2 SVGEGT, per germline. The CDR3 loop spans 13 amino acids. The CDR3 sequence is CASTGSGANVLTF. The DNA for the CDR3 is TGTGCCAGCACCGGCTCTGGGGCCAACGTCCTGACTTTC.

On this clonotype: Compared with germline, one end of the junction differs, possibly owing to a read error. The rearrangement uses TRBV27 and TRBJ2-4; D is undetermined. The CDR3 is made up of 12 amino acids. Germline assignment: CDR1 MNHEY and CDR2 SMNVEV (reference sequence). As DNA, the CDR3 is TGTGCCAGCAGATTCGCCAGAAACATTCAGTACTTC. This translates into CASRFARNIQYF.

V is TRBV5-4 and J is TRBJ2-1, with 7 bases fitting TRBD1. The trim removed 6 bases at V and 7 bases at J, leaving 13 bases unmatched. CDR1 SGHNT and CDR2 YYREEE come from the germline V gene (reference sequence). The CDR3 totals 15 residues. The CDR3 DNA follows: TGTGCCAGCATCGTGAACAGGGGTTACGGGAATGAGCAGTTCTTC. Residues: CASIVNRGYGNEQFF.

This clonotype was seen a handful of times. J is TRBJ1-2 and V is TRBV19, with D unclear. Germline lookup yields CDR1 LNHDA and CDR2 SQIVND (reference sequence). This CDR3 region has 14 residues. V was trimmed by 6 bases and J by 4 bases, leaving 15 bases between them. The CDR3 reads CASRWGSTIYGYTF. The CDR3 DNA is TGTGCCAGTAGGTGGGGATCGACAATCTATGGCTACACCTTC.